This T cell receptor beta chain was sequenced in a study of blood T cell repertoires in COVID-19. Study-wide context: Acute-phase and convalescent COVID-19 samples originated in the United States, Italy and Spain.

In the authors' workflow: Reference gene primer amplification gave nucleated cell count estimates. Repertoires were generated with immunoSEQ multiplex PCR, while TCRdb's copy carries only in-frame clones and drops some. The DNA was the basis for D and trimming; V, J and clone size are from that table. The sample lists almost 350,000 clones; around nine tenths were seen once. Followed longitudinally, the Seattle patients had been enrolled during active infection. The clonotype originates from a woman in her fifties or sixties with COVID-19, enrolled during active disease. The sample was peripheral blood.

CDR3 in DNA: TGCGCCAGCAGCCAAGATTTGTTCCCTTCTGGAAACACCATATATTTT. Translating gives CASSQDLFPSGNTIYF. The chain is built from TRBV4-1 and TRBJ1-3; D call uncertain. This CDR3 region has 16 residues. The germline gives CDR1 MGHRA, CDR2 YSYEKL. The germline V and J ends were trimmed by 0 bases and 1 base, with 10 bases remaining between them.